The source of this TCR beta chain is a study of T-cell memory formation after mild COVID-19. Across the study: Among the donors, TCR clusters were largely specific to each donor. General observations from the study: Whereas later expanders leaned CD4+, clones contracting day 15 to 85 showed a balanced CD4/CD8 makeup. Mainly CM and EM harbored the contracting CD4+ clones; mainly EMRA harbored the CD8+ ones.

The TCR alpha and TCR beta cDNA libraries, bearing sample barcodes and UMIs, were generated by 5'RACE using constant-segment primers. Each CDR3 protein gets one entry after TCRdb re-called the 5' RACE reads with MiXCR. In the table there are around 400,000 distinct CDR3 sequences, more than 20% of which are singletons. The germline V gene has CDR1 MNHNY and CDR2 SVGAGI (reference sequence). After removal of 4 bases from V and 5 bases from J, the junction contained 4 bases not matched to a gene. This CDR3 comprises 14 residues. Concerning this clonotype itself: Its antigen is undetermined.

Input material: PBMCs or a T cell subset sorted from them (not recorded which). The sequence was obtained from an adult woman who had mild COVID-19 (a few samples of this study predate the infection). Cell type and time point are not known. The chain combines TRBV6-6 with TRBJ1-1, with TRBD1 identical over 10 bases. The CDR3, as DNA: TGTGCCAGCAGTTGGACAGGGGGTTATACTGAAGCTTTCTTT. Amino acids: CASSWTGGYTEAFF.